These 22 T cell receptor beta chains were all obtained from the same sample, sequenced in a study of blood T cell repertoires in COVID-19. The method was immunoSEQ multiplex PCR; TCRdb's version includes in-frame clones alone and lacks a portion of them. Among 300,000 to 400,000 clones listed, 70% to 90% were seen once. Sequenced sample: PBMCs or T cells enriched from blood (not recorded which). The receptors originated from a woman between 40 and 55 years old with acute COVID-19.

This rearrangement joins TRBV11-2 to TRBJ1-6; TRBD1 matches at 10 bases. V was clipped by 1 base and J by 9 bases; unmatched bases: 9. The V gene's germline CDR1 is SGHAT and CDR2 FQNNGV. This CDR3 region has 17 residues. The CDR3 DNA reads TGTGCCAGCAGCTTAGGTCTTTCGGGACAGGGGACTTCACCCCTCCACTTT. Protein sequence: CASSLGLSGQGTSPLHF.

This clone was seen a single time. The gene calls are TRBV5-1 and TRBJ2-3; D is perhaps TRBD1 (7 bases). Germline V gene lookup returns CDR1 SGHRS and CDR2 YFSETQ. This CDR3 is built from 16 residues. The V end lost 2 bases, the J end lost 4 bases, and 17 bases lay between the germline ends. The CDR3 spells CASSFQGGRVADTQYF. CDR3 DNA sequence: TGCGCCAGCAGCTTCCAGGGGGGAAGGGTGGCAGATACGCAGTATTTT. The whole variable domain, remainder taken from reference TRBV5-1 and TRBJ2-3, is KAGVTQTPRYLIKTRGQQVTLSCSPISGHRSVSWYQQTPGQGLQFLFEYFSETQRNKGNFPGRFSGRQFSNSRSEMNVSTLELGDSALYLCASSFQGGRVADTQYFGPGTRLTVL.

The gene calls are TRBV15 and TRBJ2-3; 7 bases agree with TRBD2. Germline loops: CDR1 LNHNV, CDR2 YYDKDF (reference sequence). Trimming at V came to 0 bases and at J to 2 bases, leaving 11 bases not matched to a gene. The CDR3 is made up of 18 amino acids. In nucleotides, the CDR3 is TGTGCCACCAGCAGAGAGGGAGGGCAGTTGTTCTCCACAGATACGCAGTATTTT. It encodes CATSREGGQLFSTDTQYF.

This clone was seen a single time. The rearrangement uses TRBV18 and TRBJ1-1, with unresolved D. Germline V CDR1 and CDR2: KGHSH, LQKENI. This CDR3 has 15 amino acids. V was trimmed by 4 bases and J by 0 bases, leaving 12 bases between them. The CDR3 loop is CASSLQAPMNTEAFF. The CDR3 DNA sequence: TGTGCCAGCTCACTTCAAGCGCCTATGAACACTGAAGCTTTCTTT.

The chain carries TRBV7-3 and TRBJ2-3; D possibly corresponds to TRBD1 (7 bases). The CDR3 has 13 residues. The germline gives CDR1 SGHTA, CDR2 FQGTGA. V lost 5 bases and J 6 bases, leaving 12 bases between the germline ends. CDR3 amino acids: CASSPRGVDTQYF. The CDR3 DNA sequence: TGTGCCAGCAGCCCCAGGGGGGTGGATACGCAGTATTTT.

The chain links TRBV19 to TRBJ1-5, with D perhaps TRBD1 (6 bases). Trimming removed 3 bases from V and 0 bases from J, with 9 bases in between. The length of the CDR3 is 15 residues. The V gene's germline CDR1 is LNHDA and CDR2 SQIVND (reference sequence). CDR3 protein: CASSMSGDSNQPQHF. The DNA for the CDR3 is TGTGCCAGTAGTATGTCAGGGGATAGCAATCAGCCCCAGCATTTT.

V gene TRBV29-1 combines with J gene TRBJ1-1, with TRBD1 as a possible D gene (5 bases). The CDR3 consists of 12 residues. The V end was cut by 8 bases, the J end by 2 bases, with 12 bases between. In germline, CDR1 is SQVTM, CDR2 ANQGSEA. For the CDR3, the DNA is TGCAGCCTTTCCCAGGGAAACACTGAAGCTTTCTTT. It translates to CSLSQGNTEAFF.

This sequence joins TRBV19 and TRBJ1-1; 7 positions match TRBD1. The CDR3 loop spans 14 amino acids. Germline trimming cut 10 bases from V and 4 bases from J; bases unmatched to any gene: 12. Germline V gene lookup returns CDR1 LNHDA and CDR2 SQIVND (reference sequence). This chain's CDR3 is CAISTTGLSTEAFF. In nucleotides, the CDR3 is TGTGCCATATCAACGACAGGGCTGAGCACTGAAGCTTTCTTT.

V and J are TRBV28 and TRBJ1-1; TRBD1 might be the D (5 bases). The V gene lost 7 bases and the J gene lost 13 bases, with 16 bases spanning the gap. The germline V gene has CDR1 MDHEN and CDR2 SYDVKM. This CDR3 has 11 residues. The CDR3 nucleotides read TGTGCCAGCAATACCGGGACTGGCGGTTTCTTT. Encoded protein: CASNTGTGGFF.

This chain joins TRBV2 and TRBJ1-6; D not certain. Germline CDR1 is SNHLY and CDR2 is FYNNEI. CDR3 length equals 13 residues. Trimming took 7 bases from V and 7 from J, leaving 11 bases between them. The CDR3 reads CASMGTMNSPLHF. CDR3 nucleotide sequence: TGTGCCAGCATGGGCACCATGAATTCACCCCTCCACTTT. Full variable domain (remainder filled in from reference TRBV2 and TRBJ1-6): EPEVTQTPSHQVTQMGQEVILRCVPISNHLYFYWYRQILGQKVEFLVSFYNNEISEKSEIFDDQFSVERPDGSNFTLKIRSTKLEDSAMYFCASMGTMNSPLHFGNGTRLTVT.

CDR3 bases: TGTGCCACTCACGTCAGGGGAAGCTCCTACAATGAGCAGTTCTTC. Amino acids: CATHVRGSSYNEQFF. V usage is TRBV28 and J usage is TRBJ2-1; tentatively, D is TRBD1 (6 bases). CDR1 and CDR2 (germline): MDHEN, SYDVKM. V lost 10 bases and J 0 bases, leaving 16 bases between the germline ends. This CDR3 has 15 amino acids. The complete variable domain, with remaining parts taken from reference TRBV28 and TRBJ2-1, reads DVKVTQSSRYLVKRTGEKVFLECVQDMDHENMFWYRQDPGLGLRLIYFSYDVKMKEKGDIPEGYSVSREKKERFSLILESASTNQTSMYLCATHVRGSSYNEQFFGPGTRLTVL.

The chain joins TRBV4-1 to TRBJ2-1, with 13 bases fitting TRBD2. Germline trimming cut 4 bases from V and 4 bases from J; bases unmatched to any gene: 7. The CDR3 has 17 amino acids. Germline CDR1 is MGHRA and CDR2 is YSYEKL. The CDR3 DNA reads as TGCGCCAGCAGCCGACCCCCGGGACTAGCGGGGTACAATGAGCAGTTCTTC. It encodes CASSRPPGLAGYNEQFF.

In its sample, this clone was seen once. The CDR3 region has the DNA TGTGCTAGTGGTTCATTGGACAGCCCCCGTCGAGGGACCCAGTACTTC. Its translation is CASGSLDSPRRGTQYF. This chain links TRBV12-5 with TRBJ2-5; TRBD1 is a possible D gene (6 bases). CDR3 length equals 16 residues. The V end lost 4 bases, the J end lost 7 bases, and 22 bases lay between the germline ends. CDR1 is LGHNT, CDR2 FRNRAP, per germline.

J is TRBJ1-5 and V is TRBV3-1 (or the pseudogene TRBV3-2); weak D call: TRBD1 (5 bases). Trimming shortened V by 1 base and J by 2 bases, and 12 bases separated the two germline ends. CDR1 LGHDT and CDR2 YNNKEL come from the germline V gene (reference sequence). The CDR3 covers 16 residues. In DNA, the CDR3 is TGTGCCAGCAGCCAAGGCAGCCCGGGGGGCAATCAGCCCCAGCATTTT. Protein: CASSQGSPGGNQPQHF.

J is TRBJ1-2 and V is TRBV7-9; 11 bases align to TRBD1. Per germline, CDR1 SEHNR and CDR2 FQNEAQ (reference sequence). With V trimmed by 0 bases and J by 7 bases, 4 bases remained unmatched. This CDR3 region has 15 residues. The CDR3 DNA sequence: TGTGCCAGCAGCTTAGCATCGGACAGGGGGCGTGGCTACACCTTC. It yields the protein CASSLASDRGRGYTF.

The rearrangement joins TRBV7-8 to TRBJ1-4, with D possibly matching TRBD1 (6 bases). Germline CDR1 SGHVS, CDR2 FQNEAQ. This CDR3 region has 16 residues. Trimming pared 5 bases from V and 4 bases from J, leaving 17 bases between. CDR3 in DNA: TGTGCCAGCAGCCTCAAACAGGGCCATAATAATGAAAAACTGTTTTTT. Its protein product is CASSLKQGHNNEKLFF.

This rearrangement joins TRBV4-3 to TRBJ2-5, with a weak D call TRBD1 (5 bases). In germline, CDR1 is LGHNA, CDR2 YSLEER. The CDR3 loop spans 16 amino acids. Trimming removed 0 bases from V and 4 bases from J, with 15 bases in between. The chain's CDR3 is CASSQELLQGRETQYF. The CDR3 nucleotides are TGCGCCAGCAGCCAAGAACTCTTGCAGGGAAGAGAGACCCAGTACTTC.

This chain links TRBV9 with TRBJ2-1; possible D gene TRBD1, 5 bases. V was cut by 0 bases and J by 4 bases, with 8 bases left in between. CDR1 SGDLS and CDR2 YYNGEE come from the germline V gene. This CDR3 is built from 14 residues. CDR3: CASSVGTTYNEQFF. CDR3 sequence (DNA): TGTGCCAGCAGCGTAGGGACAACTTACAATGAGCAGTTCTTC.

This clone was detected only once. The chain carries TRBV5-6 and TRBJ1-2; D uncertain. Germline CDR1 reads SGHDT; CDR2 reads YYEEEE. The CDR3 runs to 12 residues. V gave up 0 bases and J gave up 12 bases, with 12 bases separating them. CDR3 residues: CASSLGPGSDTF. For the CDR3, the DNA is TGTGCCAGCAGCTTGGGTCCAGGTTCCGACACCTTC.

The chain carries TRBV3-1 (or the pseudogene TRBV3-2) and TRBJ1-5, with D unresolved. The CDR3 runs 15 residues. CDR1 and CDR2 (germline): LGHDT, YNNKEL (reference sequence). Trimming removed 1 base from V and 0 bases from J, with 7 bases in between. The CDR3 spells CASSQGPDSNQPQHF. The CDR3 DNA sequence: TGTGCCAGCAGCCAAGGGCCAGATAGCAATCAGCCCCAGCATTTT.

This clone was seen more than once but under ten times. The V gene is TRBV7-8, the J gene TRBJ2-7; D may be TRBD2 (6 bases). V gave up 2 bases and J gave up 6 bases, with 11 bases separating them. This CDR3 region has 13 residues. CDR1 and CDR2 (germline): SGHVS, FQNEAQ. CDR3 residues: CASSLYAGFEQYF. In DNA, the CDR3 is TGTGCCAGCAGCTTATACGCGGGGTTCGAGCAGTACTTC.

To note about this clone: Other DNA sequences of this sample code for an identical CDR3. This chain uses TRBV11-2 with TRBJ2-3; D is possibly TRBD1 (5 bases). Trimming took off 1 base at V and 0 bases at J, with 8 bases between the two ends. The CDR3 runs to 15 residues. From germline, CDR1 is SGHAT and CDR2 FQNNGV. Here the CDR3 reads CASSLGAGSTDTQYF. DNA for the CDR3: TGTGCCAGCAGCTTAGGTGCAGGGAGCACAGATACGCAGTATTTT.